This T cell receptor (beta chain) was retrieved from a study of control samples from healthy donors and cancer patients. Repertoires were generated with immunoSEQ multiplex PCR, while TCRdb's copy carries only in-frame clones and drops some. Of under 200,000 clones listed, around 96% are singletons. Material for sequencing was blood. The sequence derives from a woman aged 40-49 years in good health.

The CDR3 DNA is TGCGCCAGCAGCCGCGGACAGAACACACCATATGGCTACACCTTC. It yields the protein CASSRGQNTPYGYTF. The chain uses TRBV4-3 and TRBJ1-2; the D gene is possibly TRBD1 (6 bases). The CDR3 consists of 15 residues. Trimming removed 4 bases from V and 5 bases from J, with 17 bases in between. Germline V gene lookup returns CDR1 LGHNA and CDR2 YSLEER.